The clone carrying this TCR beta chain was detected once. The data are from a study of blood T cell repertoires in COVID-19. Study-level information: T cells, B-cell-depleted T cells, or PBMCs provided the cDNA or gDNA that served as material.

V lost 2 bases to trimming and J lost 2 bases, with 9 bases between them. CDR3 length: 14 amino acids. In germline, CDR1 is MNHNY, CDR2 SVGAGI (reference sequence). Authors' analysis steps: Using reference gene primer amplification, nucleated cell counts were estimated. This table comes from immunoSEQ multiplex PCR, and its TCRdb copy is limited to in-frame clones, with some not included. The V and J calls and the clone size are those of that table, but D and trimming were determined from the DNA. The sample records 55,000 to 90,000 clones, about 86% being singletons. Sequenced sample: peripheral blood. The chain is built from TRBV6-6 and TRBJ2-5, with a possible D match to TRBD2 (6 bases). The receptor was isolated from a woman aged 55-69 years with acute or convalescent COVID-19. For the CDR3, the DNA is TGTGCCAGCAGTTACATCCGGGGGCAAGAGACCCAGTACTTC. It specifies CASSYIRGQETQYF.